This entry lists 8 T cell receptor beta chains sequenced from one sample in a study of human T cells and chemical hapten exposure (dated by TCRdb to the early 2020s). What this sample's time point label stands for: healthy volunteer bleed at 6 weeks. Total RNA was extracted from unfractionated whole blood collected in Tempus Blood RNA tubes. Libraries came from RACE. Sequencing took place on a NextSeq 500. TCRdb ran its own pipeline on the public reads, namely fastp trimming at Q25 and MiXCR clone calling, and kept in-frame beta chains. Identical CDR3 proteins give one entry, which carries the most common genes and DNA. Counted in this sample were 60,000 to 90,000 distinct CDR3 sequences; around 9.3% of them appeared once. Approximately 1.5% of the sample goes to the ten largest clones. The sequenced sample consisted of whole blood. These receptors were obtained from a female donor in good health. Some clones in this sample may be carry-over from other donors' samples.

The J gene is TRBJ1-1, the V gene TRBV13; D call uncertain. This CDR3 contains 15 residues. Trimming removed 4 bases at V and 7 bases at J, with 19 bases between. Germline V gene data show CDR1 as PRHDT and CDR2 as FYEKMQ (reference sequence). The CDR3 sequence: CASSSRTRWGVEAFF. CDR3 sequence (DNA): TGTGCCAGCAGCTCCCGGACCAGATGGGGAGTTGAAGCTTTCTTT.

The V and J genes are TRBV6-5 and TRBJ1-5; 9 bases map to TRBD1. There are 13 residues in the CDR3. V was clipped by 7 bases and J by 6 bases; unmatched bases: 4. Per the germline V gene, CDR1 is MNHEY and CDR2 is SVGAGI. The CDR3 here is CASTPGQGQPQHF. CDR3 nucleotide sequence: TGTGCCAGCACCCCGGGACAGGGTCAGCCCCAGCATTTT.

This clonotype occurred many times. The J gene is TRBJ1-6, the V gene TRBV2; TRBD1 matches at 7 bases. There are 15 residues in the CDR3. V shed 4 bases, J shed 2 bases, and the junction held 2 bases outside the gene matches. The V gene's germline CDR1 is SNHLY and CDR2 FYNNEI. The CDR3 DNA reads as TGTGCCAGCAGTGCGGACAGGCCCTATAATTCACCCCTCCACTTT. Its translation: CASSADRPYNSPLHF.

A remark on this clonotype: This may arise from a read error, as a much more abundant clone is one base away. The V and J genes are TRBV6-5 and TRBJ1-5; D uncertain. CDR3 length: 15 amino acids. Germline CDR1 MNHEY, CDR2 SVGAGI. CDR3 sequence: CASSSYYASKQPQHF. In DNA form, the CDR3 reads TGTGCCAGCAGTTCTTACTACGCTAGCAAACAGCCCCAGCATTTT.

This clonotype occurred many times. The V gene is TRBV25-1, the J gene TRBJ1-2, with 10 nucleotides matching TRBD1. The CDR3 extends over 12 amino acids. Per the germline V gene, CDR1 is MGHDK and CDR2 is SYGVNS. V shed 8 bases, J shed 6 bases, and the junction held 3 bases outside the gene matches. The CDR3 DNA reads TGTGCCAGCGTGGGACAGGGGAATGGCTACACCTTC. Translation gives CASVGQGNGYTF.

The sample holds a few counts of this clonotype. V usage is TRBV9 and J usage is TRBJ1-2, with 7 bases aligning to TRBD1. The CDR3 consists of 15 residues. J gave up 4 bases and V 3 bases, and 9 bases lay outside the gene matches. Germline V gene data show CDR1 as SGDLS and CDR2 as YYNGEE. In nucleotides, the CDR3 is TGTGCCAGCAGCGCGACGAGACAGGGCGTCTATGGCTACACCTTC. Its translation: CASSATRQGVYGYTF.

This clonotype has a count of ten or more. The V and J genes are TRBV28 and TRBJ1-4, with a weak D call TRBD1 (6 bases). The length of the CDR3 is 13 residues. Germline CDR1 is MDHEN and CDR2 is SYDVKM. Trimming shortened V by 5 bases and J by 4 bases, and 8 bases separated the two germline ends. In DNA, the CDR3 is TGTGCCAGCAGTACACAGGGTAATGAAAAACTGTTTTTT. Translated, it gives CASSTQGNEKLFF.

This clonotype has a handful of counts. The chain joins TRBV12-3 or TRBV12-4 to TRBJ1-1, with 7 bases fitting TRBD1. V gave up 6 bases and J gave up 3 bases; unmatched junction bases: 1. The CDR3 extends over 12 amino acids. The CDR3 region is CASRTGDTEAFF. For the CDR3, the DNA is TGTGCCAGCAGAACAGGGGACACTGAAGCTTTCTTT.